The source of this T cell receptor beta chain is a study of post-analysis software for immune sequencing data. Study-level background: The study covered relapsing-remitting, secondary progressive and progressive-relapsing courses of multiple sclerosis.

cDNA libraries for TCR beta contained unique molecular identifiers. The source material, about 0.85 to 11 million T cells, gave rise to roughly 500,000 cDNA molecules. MiXCR, applied by TCRdb to the PCR reads, yields one record per CDR3 protein. The repertoire consists of approximately 630,000 distinct CDR3 sequences, with approximately 60% occurring once and the leading ten covering about 11%. Points from the study as a whole: Controls showed lower frequencies than patients for five TRBV segments, and TRBV5-6, TRBV5-1 and TRBV20-1 were among these. Samples from a shared batch, those prepared together, strongly co-clustered by F measure. Multiple sclerosis patients had significantly lower normalized Chao1 diversity than controls.

V was clipped by 4 bases and J by 5 bases, with 11 bases between them. Germline values: CDR1 SGHRS, CDR2 YFSETQ. The CDR3 has 13 residues. To note about this clonotype: Its antigen is currently unknown.

The clonotype comes from a girl under 10 years old with multiple sclerosis. Sample: blood. The V gene is TRBV5-1, the J gene TRBJ2-3; weak D call: TRBD1 (5 bases). The CDR3: CASSGQGGDTQYF. In DNA, the CDR3 is TGCGCCAGCAGCGGTCAGGGTGGAGATACGCAGTATTTT.